These T cell receptor beta chains were read from a single sample in a study of beta chain features in type 1 diabetes. TCRdb keeps only in-frame clones here, not all; method: immunoSEQ multiplex PCR. There are 600,000 to 700,000 clones in the sample; under 15% occur only once, and more than 0.1% lies in the top ten. Sequenced input: naive CD4+ T cells from blood. These receptors all come from a man under 40 with type 1 diabetes. Each CDR3 is given with its conserved first and last residue. A D gene is named only where the DNA matches it firmly. Size values are once, few and many counts, or a class for expanded clones, and some rows have none.

d_gene	abundance	v_gene	j_gene	CDR3nt	CDR3aa
-	-	TRBV6-5	TRBJ2-5	TGTGCCAGCAGTTGGGGTAGCGGCCAAGAGACCCAGTACTTC	CASSWGSGQETQYF
TRBD1	few	TRBV14	TRBJ2-6	TGTGCCAGCAGCCAAGATCCTAGGACAGGGGGGATGAGCGGGGCCAACGTCCTGACTTTC	CASSQDPRTGGMSGANVLTF
TRBD2	-	TRBV11-2	TRBJ2-1	TGTGCCAGCAGCTTAGGACTAGCGGGGAGTGAGCAGTTCTTC	CASSLGLAGSEQFF
-	-	TRBV5-6	TRBJ2-7	TGTGCCAGCACATACCAAAACCCCTCCTACGAGCAGTACTTC	CASTYQNPSYEQYF
-	-	TRBV5-1	TRBJ1-1	TGCGCCAGCAGCTTGGACAGGGCGGGGACTGAAGCTTTCTTT	CASSLDRAGTEAFF
-	-	TRBV7-8	TRBJ1-5	TGTGCCAGCAGCTTAGCCAAAGTTTTTGGGGAGAATCAGCCCCAGCATTTT	CASSLAKVFGENQPQHF
TRBD2	few	TRBV30	TRBJ2-1	TGTGCCTGCCTAAGCGGGGGGGCCTACAATGAGCAGTTCTTC	CACLSGGAYNEQFF
-	few	TRBV28	TRBJ1-4	TGTGCCAGCAGTAGGGGTAATGAAAAACTGTTTTTT	CASSRGNEKLFF
-	-	TRBV9	TRBJ1-2	TGTGCCAGCCAGCGTGGAGGGTCGGGGGAGGACTATGGCTACACCTTC	CASQRGGSGEDYGYTF
TRBD1	few	TRBV6-4	TRBJ1-2	TGTGCCAGCAGCACGGGACAGGAAAACTATGGCTACACCTTC	CASSTGQENYGYTF
-	few	TRBV19	TRBJ2-1	TGTGCCAGTAGTGGGCACAATGAGCAGTTCTTC	CASSGHNEQFF
-	-	TRBV5-4	TRBJ2-5	TGTGCCAGCAGCTTGTCAGAAGAGACCCAGTACTTC	CASSLSEETQYF
-	-	TRBV7-2	TRBJ2-1	TGTGCCAGCAGCTTCGCCAGGACTGAGCAGTTCTTC	CASSFARTEQFF
-	-	TRBV13	TRBJ2-7	TGTGCCAGCAGCTTAAAAGCGTTCTCCTACGAGCAGTACTTC	CASSLKAFSYEQYF
TRBD1	-	TRBV29-1	TRBJ1-2	TGCAGCGTTGAGGGGACAGGGGGCGAAACTAACTATGGCTACACCTTC	CSVEGTGGETNYGYTF
TRBD2	-	TRBV6-1	TRBJ2-3	TGTGCCAGCAGTGAAGACTGGCGGGGGACAGATACGCAGTATTTT	CASSEDWRGTDTQYF
-	-	TRBV5-1	TRBJ2-1	TGCGCCAGTAAAGAGCAGGCGGGCAACAATGAGCAGTTCTTC	CASKEQAGNNEQFF
-	-	TRBV7-2	TRBJ1-1	TGTGCCAGCAGCTTAGTGGCAGGGATGAACACTGAAGCTTTCTTT	CASSLVAGMNTEAFF
-	-	TRBV11-2	TRBJ1-4	TGTGCCAGCAGCCGCCACAGGGCAACTAATGAAAAACTGTTTTTT	CASSRHRATNEKLFF
-	few	TRBV29-1	TRBJ2-7	TGCAGCGTTGAAGGAGACAGAACCTACGAGCAGTACTTC	CSVEGDRTYEQYF
-	few	TRBV6-5	TRBJ2-3	TGTGCCAGCCGCCCGGGGGCTAGCCCCACAGATACGCAGTATTTT	CASRPGASPTDTQYF
TRBD1	-	TRBV28	TRBJ1-2	TGTGCCAGCAGTTTGGAAGACAGGGCCTATGGCTACACCTTC	CASSLEDRAYGYTF
TRBD1	-	TRBV7-9	TRBJ1-6	TGTGCCAGCAGCCCGTGGACAGGGAGAGGGGGATCACCCCTCCACTTT	CASSPWTGRGGSPLHF
TRBD2	-	TRBV14	TRBJ2-3	TGTGCCAGCAGCCAAGATCTGTTCAAACTAGCGGGGAAGACAGATACGCAGTATTTT	CASSQDLFKLAGKTDTQYF
-	few	TRBV5-1	TRBJ1-2	TGCGCCAGCAGCTTGGAACAGGGAATCTATGGCTACACCTTC	CASSLEQGIYGYTF
-	-	TRBV6-5	TRBJ1-5	TGTGCCAGCAGCAGACTCCCCAATCAGCCCCAGCATTTT	CASSRLPNQPQHF
TRBD1	-	TRBV18	TRBJ1-2	TGTGCCAGCTCACAGCAGGGACAGAAGACGTTCTATGGCTACACCTTC	CASSQQGQKTFYGYTF
TRBD1	-	TRBV5-8	TRBJ2-7	TGTGCCAGCAGCTGGGCCCGGACAGGGGGCGGTCGAGGCGAGCAGTACTTC	CASSWARTGGGRGEQYF
-	few	TRBV25-1	TRBJ2-5	TGTGCCAGCAGTGACCACCAAGAGACCCAGTACTTC	CASSDHQETQYF
-	-	TRBV7-7	TRBJ2-5	TGTGCCAGCAGCTTAGGGCATGGGGCGCAAGAGACCCAGTACTTC	CASSLGHGAQETQYF
-	-	TRBV7-6	TRBJ2-1	TGTGCCAGCAGTTACCAGGACCATGAGCAGTTCTTC	CASSYQDHEQFF
-	few	TRBV4-2	TRBJ2-2	TGTGCCAGCAGCCAAGATCCTCGGGGTTCTAACACCGGGGAGCTGTTTTTT	CASSQDPRGSNTGELFF